The sequence of this T cell receptor (beta chain) was determined in a study of blood T cell repertoires in COVID-19. Study as a whole: Sites across the United States, Italy and Spain contributed samples from acute and convalescent COVID-19. PBMCs, B-cell-depleted T cells, or T cells provided the cDNA or gDNA that made up the material.

The CDR3 loop spans 15 amino acids. Germline CDR1 is SEHNR and CDR2 is FQNEAQ (reference sequence). V lost 4 bases to trimming and J lost 3 bases, with 15 bases between them. Original analysis: The assay estimated nucleated cells by amplifying reference gene primers. Generated by immunoSEQ multiplex PCR, the TCRdb table keeps only in-frame clones and is missing some. V and J calls and clone size are those listed in that table; D and trimming were worked out from the DNA. The table has tens of thousands of clones, 84% seen once. The sequence was collected from a man aged 50 to 60 with acute or convalescent COVID-19. The rearrangement uses TRBV7-9 and TRBJ1-2; D unclear. Sequenced: peripheral blood. The CDR3 loop reads CASSSPGSGDYGYTF. Here the CDR3 DNA reads TGTGCCAGCAGCTCCCCGGGGAGCGGGGACTATGGCTACACCTTC.